The clone carrying this T cell receptor (beta chain) was seen ten or more times. This sample stems from a study of kidney transplant recipient with SARS-CoV-2 infection. The CDR3 sequence is 14 residues long. Germline CDR1 KGHDR, CDR2 SFDVKD. Trimming took 5 bases from V and 1 from J, leaving 9 bases between them. MiXCR was run by TCRdb on the reads, yielding one entry per CDR3 protein. This sample has 250,000 or so distinct CDR3 sequences, with 29% found just once. This rearrangement joins TRBV24-1 to TRBJ2-3; D is uncertain. The TCR sequence derives from a young adult male patient who had COVID-19 and was a kidney transplant recipient. These T cells may partly come from the graft donor. Here the sequenced sample was a blood sample, taken at baseline and on day 111 from a kidney transplant recipient. CDR3 bases: TGTGCCACCAGTGGTAGCCTCGGCACAGATACGCAGTATTTT. Its protein is CATSGSLGTDTQYF.